This is a list of T cell receptor beta chains from one sample in a study of blood T cell repertoires in COVID-19. Sequencing used immunoSEQ multiplex PCR; TCRdb keeps in-frame clones, though not all of them. The sample includes over 150,000 clones, roughly 84% of them seen just once. Sequencing used peripheral blood. The receptors were sampled from a woman aged 55 to 70 with COVID-19, enrolled during active disease. Both conserved end residues are part of each CDR3. A D gene is named only where the DNA matches it firmly. Clone size is shown for a subset of rows, as once, few, many or a class of expanded clone.

cdr3_nt cdr3_aa v_call clone_size j_call d_call
TGTGCCAGCAGTGACAGGGCAGGATATGGCTACACCTTC CASSDRAGYGYTF TRBV2 - TRBJ1-2 -
TGTGCCAGCTCACCTGGAGCAACCTCAATCTATGGCTACACCTTC CASSPGATSIYGYTF TRBV18 once TRBJ1-2 -
TGTGCCAGCAGCCCCGGAGGGGTAGGGACCGAGCAGTACTTC CASSPGGVGTEQYF TRBV3-1/TRBV3-2 once TRBJ2-7 -
TGTGCCAGCAGCTTACACTTCACTGAAGCTTTCTTT CASSLHFTEAFF TRBV7-9 - TRBJ1-1 -
TGTGCCAGCAGTGTAGCCAGGGGTTTGAAGACTGAAGCTTTCTTT CASSVARGLKTEAFF TRBV6-2/TRBV6-3 - TRBJ1-1 -
TGTGCCAGCAGCTTAGGGCGGGGAATCATTAGGGACCCTGAAGCTTTCTTT CASSLGRGIIRDPEAFF TRBV7-9 - TRBJ1-1 -
TGTGCCAGTAGTCTCGACAGGGGGAATCAGCCCCAGCATTTT CASSLDRGNQPQHF TRBV19 - TRBJ1-5 TRBD1
TGTGCCAGCAGTACGGACAGCTATGGCTACACCTTC CASSTDSYGYTF TRBV9 - TRBJ1-2 -
TGCGCCAGCAGCCAGACAGTCACAGATACGCAGTATTTT CASSQTVTDTQYF TRBV5-1 - TRBJ2-3 -
TGCAGCGTTGACAGGGGGCAAGAGACCCAGTACTTC CSVDRGQETQYF TRBV29-1 - TRBJ2-5 TRBD1
TGTGCCAGCAGGGCTTCTGGCTACACCTTC CASRASGYTF TRBV6-5 - TRBJ1-2 -
TGTGCCAGTAGTTCCCGCCTCGACACGAGCAATCAGCCCCAGCATTTT CASSSRLDTSNQPQHF TRBV19 - TRBJ1-5 -
TGTGCCAGCAGCTTAGGGAGAACGAACACCGGGGAGCTGTTTTTT CASSLGRTNTGELFF TRBV11-3 - TRBJ2-2 -
TGTGCCAGCGGTCCCGAGACAGGGTGTCAGCCCCAGCATTTT CASGPETGCQPQHF TRBV21-1 - TRBJ1-5 -
TGTGCCAGCAGTACCAGGGAAGGCGGCTACACCTTC CASSTREGGYTF TRBV2 many TRBJ1-2 -
TGCGCCAGCAGCTTGCCTCGGGGGACGAACACTGAAGCTTTCTTT CASSLPRGTNTEAFF TRBV5-1 once TRBJ1-1 -
TGTGCCAGCAGCTCCCTTCGAGATACGCAGTATTTT CASSSLRDTQYF TRBV12-3/TRBV12-4 - TRBJ2-3 -
TGTGCCAGCAGCGTCGCAACTAGCGGGGACTATGAGCAGTTCTTC CASSVATSGDYEQFF TRBV9 - TRBJ2-1 TRBD2
TGCAGTGCTTTCATGAACACTGAAGCTTTCTTT CSAFMNTEAFF TRBV20-1 few TRBJ1-1 -
TGTGCCAGCAGACAGACGGATGAAGCTTTCTTT CASRQTDEAFF TRBV7-3 - TRBJ1-1 -
TGTGCCAGCAGTATCTCTGGGGCTGTCACAGATACGCAGTATTTT CASSISGAVTDTQYF TRBV11-2 - TRBJ2-3 -
TGTGCCAGCAGTGAATGGGGGGGTCGGACAGATACGCAGTATTTT CASSEWGGRTDTQYF TRBV25-1 once TRBJ2-3 TRBD2
TGTGCCAGCACCCAGCCAGGGGGGAATTATGGCTACACCTTC CASTQPGGNYGYTF TRBV27 - TRBJ1-2 TRBD1
TGTGCCAGCAGCTTAGGCCCGTCGGGGATCTATGGCTACACCTTC CASSLGPSGIYGYTF TRBV7-9 - TRBJ1-2 -
TGTGCCTCATTCAGGGTGAACACTGAAGCTTTCTTT CASFRVNTEAFF TRBV6-5 - TRBJ1-1 -
TGTGCCAGCAGTTACCAGGCAGGGCCCCTGCTTCAGCCCCAGCATTTT CASSYQAGPLLQPQHF TRBV6-6 - TRBJ1-5 -